The T cell receptor beta chain described here comes from a study of sequential checkpoint blockade in melanoma. Treatment indicated: randomized to nivolumab then ipilimumab (arm A) or the reverse (arm B). The protocol was immunoSEQ multiplex PCR, while the TCRdb copy is restricted to in-frame clones and leaves out a portion. The sample includes over 150 clones, roughly 21% of them seen just once. This clone qualifies as large. The sequencing here drew on tumor tissue (inferred from file names), taken from a patient given nivolumab and ipilimumab in sequence. The source of this sequence is a human donor with melanoma.

Here the CDR3 reads CASSVGGLAGTQETQYF. The CDR3 DNA sequence: TGTGCCAGCAGCGTAGGGGGACTAGCGGGGACACAAGAGACCCAGTACTTC. The chain has TRBV9 and TRBJ2-5; 13 positions agree with TRBD2. CDR1 and CDR2 from the germline V gene are SGDLS and YYNGEE. The CDR3 contains 17 residues. With 0 bases clipped from V and 2 bases from J, the junction kept 4 bases outside the gene matches.